This is a list of T cell receptor beta chains from one sample in a study of siplizumab effects on memory and regulatory T cells. TCRdb's copy holds only in-frame clones and misses some; the assay was immunoSEQ multiplex PCR. This table has over 100,000 clones, about 91% appearing once. Sequences were obtained from Tregs sorted from blood. These receptors originate from a human donor in good health. The CDR3 runs from the conserved cysteine through the conserved F or W. D genes are given only for firm matches. Clone sizes are given selectively: once, few, many, or a class where the clone is expanded.

j_call | v_call | d_call | clone_size | cdr3_aa | cdr3_nt
TRBJ2-7 | TRBV10-1 | TRBD2 | NA | CASSEMASGSYEQYF | TGCGCCAGCAGTGAGATGGCTAGCGGGAGTTACGAGCAGTACTTC
TRBJ1-3 | TRBV9 | NA | few | CASSVFPGNTIYF | TGTGCCAGCAGCGTTTTCCCGGGAAACACCATATATTTT
TRBJ1-6 | TRBV9 | NA | few | CASRTGRDNSPLHF | TGTGCCAGCAGAACAGGGAGGGATAATTCACCCCTCCACTTT
TRBJ2-3 | TRBV2 | TRBD1 | once | CASREPPGQGSDTQYF | TGTGCCAGCAGGGAGCCCCCGGGACAGGGCTCAGATACGCAGTATTTT
TRBJ1-4 | TRBV10-2 | NA | NA | CATGGPPNEKLFF | TGCGCTACCGGTGGACCCCCTAATGAAAAACTGTTTTTT
TRBJ1-1 | TRBV2 | TRBD1 | once | CASTPGRDRVEAFF | TGTGCCAGCACCCCAGGTCGGGACAGGGTTGAAGCTTTCTTT
TRBJ2-5 | TRBV7-7 | TRBD1 | NA | CASSLGQGVETQYF | TGTGCTAGCAGCTTAGGACAGGGAGTAGAGACCCAGTACTTC
TRBJ1-2 | TRBV6-5 | NA | once | CASSDRSILTF | TGTGCCAGCAGCGACAGATCCATTCTCACCTTC
TRBJ1-5 | TRBV19 | NA | NA | CASRSRGDGNQPQHF | TGTGCCAGTAGATCCAGGGGAGACGGCAATCAGCCCCAGCATTTT
TRBJ2-1 | TRBV7-9 | NA | NA | CASSLTSSYNEQFF | TGTGCCAGCAGCCTGACGTCCTCCTACAATGAGCAGTTCTTC
TRBJ1-1 | TRBV6-1 | NA | once | CASSQQGFTEAFF | TGTGCCAGCAGCCAACAGGGATTCACTGAAGCTTTCTTT
TRBJ2-7 | TRBV10-1 | NA | NA | CASSGLAGEQYF | TGCGCCAGCAGTGGCCTAGCCGGAGAGCAGTACTTC
TRBJ1-4 | TRBV28 | NA | NA | CASHRANEKLFF | TGTGCCAGCCACCGGGCTAATGAAAAACTGTTTTTT
TRBJ1-2 | TRBV29-1 | TRBD1 | NA | CSVRQGSNYGYTF | TGCAGCGTCAGACAGGGGTCTAACTATGGCTACACCTTC
TRBJ2-4 | TRBV7-9 | TRBD1 | NA | CASSLGGQGAKNIQYF | TGTGCCAGCAGCTTAGGGGGACAGGGGGCCAAAAACATTCAGTACTTC
TRBJ2-1 | TRBV7-8 | NA | NA | CASSFNRGVNNEQFF | TGTGCCAGCAGCTTTAATCGGGGAGTAAACAATGAGCAGTTCTTC
TRBJ1-2 | TRBV28 | NA | NA | CASSSPTYGHTNYGYTF | TGTGCCAGCAGTTCCCCGACATATGGGCACACTAACTATGGCTACACCTTC
TRBJ2-7 | TRBV7-3 | NA | NA | CASSLIPGPHEQYF | TGTGCCAGCAGCTTAATCCCAGGACCTCACGAGCAGTACTTC
TRBJ2-1 | TRBV11-2 | NA | NA | CASSPVSPGNEQFF | TGTGCCAGCAGCCCAGTCAGTCCGGGGAATGAGCAGTTCTTC
TRBJ2-7 | TRBV4-1 | NA | NA | CASSSGVGPYEQYF | TGCGCCAGCAGCTCTGGTGTAGGGCCCTACGAGCAGTACTTC
TRBJ1-1 | TRBV5-1 | TRBD1 | NA | CASSKDRDTEAFF | TGCGCCAGCAGCAAGGACAGGGACACTGAAGCTTTCTTT
TRBJ1-1 | TRBV27 | NA | NA | CASSLLPGRANTEAFF | TGTGCCAGCAGTTTACTCCCCGGGAGGGCGAACACTGAAGCTTTCTTT
TRBJ1-5 | TRBV27 | NA | once | CASSPRRGEGNQPQHF | TGTGCCAGCAGTCCCCGCAGGGGAGAGGGAAATCAGCCCCAGCATTTT
TRBJ1-2 | TRBV6-5 | TRBD1 | NA | CASRSTGTGNYGYTF | TGTGCCAGCAGATCAACCGGGACAGGGAACTATGGCTACACCTTC
TRBJ2-5 | TRBV19 | TRBD1 | few | CASSPGQGETQYF | TGTGCCAGTAGCCCGGGACAGGGAGAGACCCAGTACTTC
TRBJ1-4 | TRBV6-5 | NA | NA | CASSYGGAREKLFF | TGTGCCAGCAGTTACGGGGGGGCTAGGGAAAAACTGTTTTTT
TRBJ1-2 | TRBV5-1 | TRBD1 | NA | CASSLEGRQGGGYTF | TGCGCCAGCAGCTTGGAGGGAAGACAGGGAGGTGGCTACACCTTC
TRBJ1-5 | TRBV10-3 | TRBD1 | NA | CAISEGTGVNQPQHF | TGTGCCATCAGTGAAGGGACAGGGGTCAATCAGCCCCAGCATTTT
TRBJ2-5 | TRBV5-5 | NA | NA | CASSGQGSGETQYF | TGTGCCAGCAGCGGGCAGGGCTCAGGGGAGACCCAGTACTTC
TRBJ2-5 | TRBV5-1 | TRBD2 | NA | CASSQRGDQETQYF | TGCGCCAGCAGCCAGCGGGGGGACCAAGAGACCCAGTACTTC
TRBJ2-7 | TRBV10-3 | NA | NA | CAISEFDEQYF | TGTGCCATCAGTGAGTTCGACGAGCAGTACTTC
TRBJ2-7 | TRBV10-3 | TRBD2 | NA | CAISGTSSYEQYF | TGTGCCATATCCGGGACTAGCTCTTACGAGCAGTACTTC
TRBJ2-6 | TRBV5-4 | NA | NA | CASSWTGGLAGANVLTF | TGTGCCAGCAGCTGGACTGGGGGGCTCGCTGGGGCCAACGTCCTGACTTTC
TRBJ2-1 | TRBV7-9 | NA | NA | CASSRSSSYNEQFF | TGTGCCAGCAGCCGGAGTTCTTCCTACAATGAGCAGTTCTTC
TRBJ2-2 | TRBV18 | NA | once | CASSPYRDGYTGELFF | TGTGCCAGCTCACCGTACCGGGACGGATACACCGGGGAGCTGTTTTTT
TRBJ1-1 | TRBV5-6 | NA | NA | CASSRDLSLLEAFF | TGTGCCAGCAGCAGGGACCTGTCCCTCCTTGAAGCTTTCTTT
TRBJ1-1 | TRBV7-8 | NA | once | CASSPGHTEAFF | TGTGCCAGCAGCCCAGGTCACACTGAAGCTTTCTTT
TRBJ2-2 | TRBV10-3 | TRBD1 | once | CAIKTGAGELFF | TGTGCCATCAAAACAGGGGCCGGGGAGCTGTTTTTT
TRBJ2-6 | TRBV7-8 | NA | NA | CASSLGMHSGANVLTF | TGTGCCAGCAGCTTAGGCATGCACTCTGGGGCCAACGTCCTGACTTTC
TRBJ1-2 | TRBV25-1 | TRBD1 | NA | CASSPKDRPYYGYTF | TGTGCCAGCAGTCCTAAGGACAGGCCCTACTATGGCTACACCTTC
TRBJ2-5 | TRBV19 | TRBD2 | NA | CASSTSGVQETQYF | TGTGCCAGTAGCACTAGCGGGGTGCAAGAGACCCAGTACTTC